This TCR beta chain was identified during a study of T cell repertoires in cytomegalovirus infection. In the study overall: A matching HLA type, together with CMV infection, was signaled by public TCR beta signatures. Notes on the study in general: CMV carriers with the relevant HLA were identified by cumulative public TCR beta family frequency. There were HLA-C-restricted CMV-specific TCR beta clonotypes dominating the ex vivo response.

This clonotype appeared a few times. Its specificity is not known. The CDR3 runs to 11 residues. CDR1 SQVTM and CDR2 ANQGSEA come from the germline V gene. Deletions cut 7 bases from V and 2 bases from J, with 8 bases between. TCRdb called the reads again in MiXCR, with one record for every CDR3 protein. This table has around 630,000 distinct CDR3 sequences, less than 25% appearing once. The chain uses TRBV29-1 and TRBJ1-2; D call uncertain. This TCR was recovered from a human donor in good health (CMV status not recorded). Some clones in this sample may be carry-over from other donors' samples. The sample taken for sequencing was CD8+ T cells from PBMCs. The CDR3 sequence: CSAAGNYGYTF. Written as DNA, the CDR3 is TGCAGCGCCGCCGGGAACTATGGCTACACCTTC. Using reference TRBV29-1 and TRBJ1-2 for the parts outside the CDR3, the full variable domain is SAVISQKPSRDICQRGTSLTIQCQVDSQVTMMFWYRQQPGQSLTLIATANQGSEATYESGFVIDKFPISRPNLTFSTLTVSNMSPEDSSIYLCSAAGNYGYTFGSGTRLTVV.